The rows below give T cell receptor beta chains drawn from one sample of a study of blood T cell repertoires in COVID-19. Using immunoSEQ multiplex PCR, the repertoire was profiled, and TCRdb retains in-frame clones only, with some absent. There are around 250,000 clones in the sample; around 90% occur only once, and roughly 1.2% lies in the top ten. Sequencing used PBMCs or T cells enriched from blood (not recorded which). The receptors were gathered from a human donor in a cohort exposed to, infected with or recovered from COVID-19 (not recorded which). The donor label of this sample is uncertain. CDR3s include the opening cysteine and the closing phenylalanine or tryptophan. D genes are given only for firm matches. Clone size is shown for a subset of rows, as once, few, many or a class of expanded clone.

cdr3_nt cdr3_aa cdr3_length d_call j_call clone_size v_call
TGCGCCAGCAGCTTGGCGAGAACAGTGCCAGCTTTCTTT CASSLARTVPAFF 13 . TRBJ1-1 . TRBV5-1
TGTGCCAGCAGTGAAGCTCCCAATACCGGGGAGCTGTTTTTT CASSEAPNTGELFF 14 . TRBJ2-2 few TRBV2
TGCGCCAGCAGCGTTTTAGCGGGGGAGGAGTACGAGCAGTACTTC CASSVLAGEEYEQYF 15 TRBD2 TRBJ2-7 . TRBV5-1
TGTGCCAGCAGTTTCCTCAGGGGGCTATATGGCTACACCTTC CASSFLRGLYGYTF 14 TRBD1 TRBJ1-2 . TRBV6-5
TGTGCCAGCAGCTCTGAAGCGGGGCGCACAGATACGCAGTATTTT CASSSEAGRTDTQYF 15 TRBD2 TRBJ2-3 once TRBV7-3
TGTGCCAGTAACGATTCTAGGGGAGGGGGACAGCCCCAGCATTTT CASNDSRGGGQPQHF 15 . TRBJ1-5 . TRBV19
TGTGCCAGCTCACCGGGACAGGGCGGGCAGCCCCAGCATTTT CASSPGQGGQPQHF 14 TRBD1 TRBJ1-5 . TRBV18
TGTGCCACCAGTGATTGGGGACAGACGGGGTTCGGCTACACCTTC CATSDWGQTGFGYTF 15 TRBD1 TRBJ1-2 . TRBV24-1
TGTGCCAGCAGTGTCCAAGGTGGAGGGAGCAATCAGCCCCAGCATTTT CASSVQGGGSNQPQHF 16 . TRBJ1-5 . TRBV6-1
TGTGCCTGTCCCGGGACAGGGAACGAGCAGTACTTC CACPGTGNEQYF 12 TRBD1 TRBJ2-7 . TRBV30
TGTGCCAGCAGCTTACGGGGGACCTACGACGAGCAGTACTTC CASSLRGTYDEQYF 14 . TRBJ2-7 . TRBV7-2
TGTGCCAGTAGGCATCGGGACAAGTATGGCTACACCTTC CASRHRDKYGYTF 13 . TRBJ1-2 once TRBV19
TGCGCCAGCAGCCAAGCCCGGGGGACAGGGGGCGTCCTCTATGAGCAGTTCTTC CASSQARGTGGVLYEQFF 18 TRBD1 TRBJ2-1 . TRBV4-1
TGCGCCAGCAGCGAAGGGGGTCGCCCCTCTGGAAACACCATATATTTT CASSEGGRPSGNTIYF 16 . TRBJ1-3 . TRBV5-1
TGTGCCCGGGACAGGGATAACACCGGGGAGCTGTTTTTT CARDRDNTGELFF 13 TRBD1 TRBJ2-2 . TRBV30
TGTGCCAGCAGCTTAGAGGGGGCTGCGGTGGCCCAGTACTTC CASSLEGAAVAQYF 14 TRBD1 TRBJ2-5 . TRBV7-9
TGTGCCATCTCAGGGACTAACTATGGCTACACCTTC CAISGTNYGYTF 12 . TRBJ1-2 . TRBV6-5
TGTGCCAGTTACAGGGGATATGGCTACACCTTC CASYRGYGYTF 11 TRBD1 TRBJ1-2 . TRBV19
TGTGCCAGCAGCCAAGATATGGGACAGGTAAAGGATGATTTCTTT CASSQDMGQVKDDFF 15 TRBD1 TRBJ1-1 few TRBV4-2
TGTGCCAGCTCACCACGGAGAAACAGGGATCCAGAGGGGGAGCTGTTTTTT CASSPRRNRDPEGELFF 17 . TRBJ2-2 once TRBV18
TGTGCCAGCAGCCGGGAGAGCGGCACTGAAGCTTTCTTT CASSRESGTEAFF 13 . TRBJ1-1 . TRBV7-2
TGTGCCAGCAGTTACTCGAACAGGGGGCCCTACAATGAGCAGTTCTTC CASSYSNRGPYNEQFF 16 TRBD1 TRBJ2-1 once TRBV6-5
TGTGCCAGCAGCTGGGGACTAGCTCTAGGTGAGCAGTTCTTC CASSWGLALGEQFF 14 TRBD2 TRBJ2-1 . TRBV11-1
TGCGCCAGCAGCCATTTTGGGGAGGGGAGCACTGAAGCTTTCTTT CASSHFGEGSTEAFF 15 . TRBJ1-1 few TRBV4-1
TGTGCCAGTAGTGAGGGTCGAGACTACAATGAGCAGTTCTTC CASSEGRDYNEQFF 14 . TRBJ2-1 . TRBV19
TGTGCCAGCAGCTCCTCTACAGGGGGCGCGACTGAAAAACTGTTTTTT CASSSSTGGATEKLFF 16 TRBD1 TRBJ1-4 . TRBV5-4